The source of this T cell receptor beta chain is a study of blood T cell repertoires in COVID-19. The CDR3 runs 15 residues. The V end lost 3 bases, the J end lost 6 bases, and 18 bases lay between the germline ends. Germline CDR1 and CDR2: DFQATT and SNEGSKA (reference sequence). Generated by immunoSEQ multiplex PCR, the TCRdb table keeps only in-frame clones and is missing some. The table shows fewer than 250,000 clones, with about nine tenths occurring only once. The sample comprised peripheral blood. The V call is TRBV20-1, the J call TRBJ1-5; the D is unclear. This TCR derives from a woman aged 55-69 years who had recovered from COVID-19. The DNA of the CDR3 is TGCAGTGCTAGTTTTGCAAGAGGGTTTACTCAGCCCCAGCATTTT. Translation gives CSASFARGFTQPQHF.